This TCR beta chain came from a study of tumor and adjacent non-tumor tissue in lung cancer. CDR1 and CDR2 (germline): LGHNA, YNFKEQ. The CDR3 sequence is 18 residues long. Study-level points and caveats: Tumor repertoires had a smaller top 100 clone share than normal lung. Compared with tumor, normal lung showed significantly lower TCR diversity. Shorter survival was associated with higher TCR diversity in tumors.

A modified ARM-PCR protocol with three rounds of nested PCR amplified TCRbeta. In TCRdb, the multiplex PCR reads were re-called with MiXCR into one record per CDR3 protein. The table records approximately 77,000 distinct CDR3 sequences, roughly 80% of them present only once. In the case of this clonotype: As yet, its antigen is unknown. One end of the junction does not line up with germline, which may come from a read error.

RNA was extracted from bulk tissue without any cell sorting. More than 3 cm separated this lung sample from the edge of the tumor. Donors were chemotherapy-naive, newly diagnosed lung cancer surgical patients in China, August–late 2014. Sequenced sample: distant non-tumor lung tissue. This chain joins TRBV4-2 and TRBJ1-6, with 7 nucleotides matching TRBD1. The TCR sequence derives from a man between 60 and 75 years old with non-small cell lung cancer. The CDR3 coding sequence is TGTGCCAGCAGCCACTCACTAGAGACAGGGTTAGGAAATTCACCCCGCCACTTT. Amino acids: CASSHSLETGLGNSPRHF.